This TCR beta chain was sequenced for a study of CD8 T cells in Susac syndrome. Study details: Among the Susac syndrome patients who underwent sequencing, about 6 had clinically active disease, while about eight of them were in remission.

TEMRA cells were FACS-enriched, and CD8+ and CD4+ T cells were isolated negatively. The RNA, about 0.45 to 1 ug, was put through reverse transcription using random hexamers. TCRdb itself ran the immunoSEQ multiplex PCR reads through MiXCR, one entry per CDR3 protein. The data show 150,000 to 200,000 distinct CDR3 sequences, approximately 96% seen once. V was shortened by 5 bases and J by 3 bases, with 4 bases between the two germline ends. The CDR3 is made up of 11 amino acids. CDR1 MNHEY and CDR2 SVGEGT come from the germline V gene. Sequenced sample: CD4+ T cells from PBMCs. The source is a human donor with Susac syndrome. The chain links TRBV6-2 or TRBV6-3 to TRBJ2-5; D call uncertain. This CDR3 reads CASSPEETQYF. DNA of the CDR3: TGTGCCAGCAGTCCAGAAGAGACCCAGTACTTC.